This T cell receptor (beta chain) was sequenced during a study of T cell repertoires in cytomegalovirus infection. Overall study context: Public TCR beta signatures were indicative of both CMV infection and a matching HLA type.

One entry per CDR3 protein, called by TCRdb with MiXCR from the reads. The sample consists of 400,000 or so distinct CDR3 sequences, roughly 30% of them appearing once. This clonotype has a count of ten or more. Germline assignment: CDR1 SEHNR and CDR2 FQNEAQ (reference sequence). V shed 2 bases and J shed 2 bases, with 18 bases lying between them. The CDR3 totals 17 residues. This TCR came from a human donor in good health (CMV status not recorded). Some clones in this sample may be carry-over from other donors' samples. The sequenced sample consisted of PBMCs. The chain uses TRBV7-9 and TRBJ2-5, with D tentatively TRBD2 (6 bases). Here the CDR3 reads CASSLPMEGSEQETQYF. In DNA form, the CDR3 reads TGTGCCAGCAGCTTACCTATGGAGGGTAGCGAGCAAGAGACCCAGTACTTC.